This record concerns one T cell receptor (beta chain) sequence. TCRdb's table, derived via immunoSEQ multiplex PCR, lists solely in-frame clones and lacks some. Of roughly 170,000 clones in the sample, under 90% were seen once. The record originates from a study of blood T cell repertoires in COVID-19. Overall study: T cells, B-cell-depleted T cells, or PBMCs provided the cDNA or gDNA that served as material.

Trimming cost V 2 bases and J 5 bases, with 9 bases left between them. CDR1 KGHSH and CDR2 LQKENI come from the germline V gene. The CDR3 consists of 14 residues. The V call is TRBV18, the J call TRBJ1-4; D unclear. This clonotype originated in a human donor in a cohort sampled during active COVID-19. The sequenced sample consisted of peripheral blood. The CDR3 here is CASSPVPVNEKLFF. CDR3 bases: TGTGCCAGCTCACCAGTGCCGGTGAATGAAAAACTGTTTTTT.